This is a list of T cell receptor beta chains from one sample in a study of control samples from healthy donors and cancer patients. TCRdb's table, derived via immunoSEQ multiplex PCR, lists solely in-frame clones and lacks some. There are 150,000 to 200,000 clones in the sample; about 86% occur only once, and 1.7% lies in the top ten. The material sequenced was blood. Source of these receptors: a man younger than 35 in good health. CDR3s include the opening cysteine and the closing phenylalanine or tryptophan. The D gene is left open where the match is weak. Size values are once, few and many counts, or a class for expanded clones, and some rows have none.

D: .
V: TRBV6-2/TRBV6-3
size: .
J: TRBJ2-7
DNA: TGTGCCAGCAGTTCTCCAGCCTTAAAACAGGGCCACAGGCCCTACGAGCAGTACTTC
CDR3: CASSSPALKQGHRPYEQYF

D: TRBD1
V: TRBV19
size: .
J: TRBJ2-1
DNA: TGTGCCAGTAGTATCAGTTCAGGGGGCTACAATGAGCAGTTCTTC
CDR3: CASSISSGGYNEQFF

D: TRBD2
V: TRBV5-6
size: .
J: TRBJ2-7
DNA: TGTGCCAGCAGCTGGTCCGGGGGGAGTGCGTACGAGCAGTACTTC
CDR3: CASSWSGGSAYEQYF

D: TRBD2
V: TRBV7-9
size: few
J: TRBJ2-7
DNA: TGTGCCAGCAGGGATAGCGGGGGGGCGCACTCCTACGAGCAGTACTTC
CDR3: CASRDSGGAHSYEQYF

D: TRBD2
V: TRBV4-3
size: .
J: TRBJ2-5
DNA: TGCGCCAGCAGCCAAGATGGACTAGCGGGGGCCATAGAGACCCAGTACTTC
CDR3: CASSQDGLAGAIETQYF

D: .
V: TRBV9
size: .
J: TRBJ1-5
DNA: TGTGCCGGAAACCAGAGGCTGATAGGCCAGCCCCAGCATTTT
CDR3: CAGNQRLIGQPQHF

D: .
V: TRBV28
size: .
J: TRBJ1-6
DNA: TGTGCCAGCAGCATCGGACAGTCTAGGACACCCCTCCACTTT
CDR3: CASSIGQSRTPLHF

D: .
V: TRBV12-3/TRBV12-4
size: .
J: TRBJ1-2
DNA: TGTGCCAGCATGACCGATTATGGCTACACCTTC
CDR3: CASMTDYGYTF

D: .
V: TRBV12-3/TRBV12-4
size: .
J: TRBJ1-2
DNA: TGTGCCAGCAGTTTGCAGGGGTATGGCTACACCTTC
CDR3: CASSLQGYGYTF

D: TRBD1
V: TRBV4-1
size: .
J: TRBJ1-3
DNA: TGCGCCAGCAGCCAAGAGGCCGCTGACAGGGGCCTTGGAAACACCATATATTTT
CDR3: CASSQEAADRGLGNTIYF

D: TRBD2
V: TRBV5-3
size: .
J: TRBJ2-3
DNA: TGTGCCGGGTGGCTGGCTAGCGGGGAGCATACGCAGTATTTT
CDR3: CAGWLASGEHTQYF

D: .
V: TRBV28
size: .
J: TRBJ2-7
DNA: TGTGCCAGTGGGTTGGGAACCGTTTCCTACGAGCAGTACTTC
CDR3: CASGLGTVSYEQYF

D: .
V: TRBV29-1
size: .
J: TRBJ2-5
DNA: TGCAGCGTTAGGGCGGGAGAGACCCAGTACTTC
CDR3: CSVRAGETQYF

D: .
V: TRBV11-2
size: .
J: TRBJ1-1
DNA: TGTGCCAGCAGCGTCAATAGGGGGGGCGAAACTACTGAAGCTTTCTTT
CDR3: CASSVNRGGETTEAFF

D: .
V: TRBV6-1
size: .
J: TRBJ1-6
DNA: TGTGCCAGCAGTGAAAGTCCGGCGATCTATAATTCACCCCTCCACTTT
CDR3: CASSESPAIYNSPLHF

D: .
V: TRBV5-4
size: .
J: TRBJ2-1
DNA: TGTGCCAGCAGAGTTGGCAGGGGGGACCAAGCGGAGCAGTTCTTC
CDR3: CASRVGRGDQAEQFF

D: .
V: TRBV4-3
size: .
J: TRBJ1-2
DNA: TGCGCCAGCAGCCAACAATCGCGGGCGATTGGCTACACCTTC
CDR3: CASSQQSRAIGYTF

D: .
V: TRBV28
size: few
J: TRBJ2-5
DNA: TGTGCCAGCAGTGACAAAAAAGAGACCCAGTACTTC
CDR3: CASSDKKETQYF

D: .
V: TRBV27
size: .
J: TRBJ1-6
DNA: TGTGCCAGCAGTAACTCTAAGAATTCACCCCTCCACTTT
CDR3: CASSNSKNSPLHF

D: TRBD2
V: TRBV2
size: .
J: TRBJ2-5
DNA: TGTGCCAGCAAGGCTAGCGGGGGCCAAGAGACCCAGTACTTC
CDR3: CASKASGGQETQYF

D: .
V: TRBV7-9
size: once
J: TRBJ1-1
DNA: TGTGCCAGCAGCTATGGACGGCTTAGAGGCACTGAAGCTTTCTTT
CDR3: CASSYGRLRGTEAFF

D: .
V: TRBV10-3
size: .
J: TRBJ1-1
DNA: TGTGCCATCAGTGAGTCTGGACAGCAAAACACTGAAGCTTTCTTT
CDR3: CAISESGQQNTEAFF

D: .
V: TRBV13
size: .
J: TRBJ1-6
DNA: TGTGCCAGCAGCTTAGAGGCGGGGCTGGGTTCACCCCTCCACTTT
CDR3: CASSLEAGLGSPLHF

D: .
V: TRBV24-1
size: .
J: TRBJ1-1
DNA: TGTGCCACCAGTGGGGGACCTTCAAACGAAGCTTTCTTT
CDR3: CATSGGPSNEAFF

D: .
V: TRBV18
size: .
J: TRBJ2-2
DNA: TGTGCCAGCTCACCGTTCACCGGGGAGCTGTTTTTT
CDR3: CASSPFTGELFF

D: .
V: TRBV30
size: .
J: TRBJ1-2
DNA: TGTGCCTGGAGTGCCGATAGGGGTAACTATGGCTACACCTTC
CDR3: CAWSADRGNYGYTF

D: TRBD2
V: TRBV6-2/TRBV6-3
size: .
J: TRBJ2-2
DNA: TGTGCCAGCAGTCCACTCTTCTTGGCGGGGGAAGCCGGGGAGCTGTTTTTT
CDR3: CASSPLFLAGEAGELFF

D: TRBD1
V: TRBV5-5
size: .
J: TRBJ2-5
DNA: TGTGCCAGCAGCTTGGTCGGGACAGGGGAAGAGACCCAGTACTTC
CDR3: CASSLVGTGEETQYF

D: .
V: TRBV5-1
size: .
J: TRBJ2-5
DNA: TGCGCCAGCAGCTTGGAAGGAGGGGGGGAAGAGACCCAGTACTTC
CDR3: CASSLEGGGEETQYF

D: TRBD1
V: TRBV7-9
size: .
J: TRBJ1-2
DNA: TGTGCCAGCAGCTTAGACAGGGGCTATGGCTACACCTTC
CDR3: CASSLDRGYGYTF